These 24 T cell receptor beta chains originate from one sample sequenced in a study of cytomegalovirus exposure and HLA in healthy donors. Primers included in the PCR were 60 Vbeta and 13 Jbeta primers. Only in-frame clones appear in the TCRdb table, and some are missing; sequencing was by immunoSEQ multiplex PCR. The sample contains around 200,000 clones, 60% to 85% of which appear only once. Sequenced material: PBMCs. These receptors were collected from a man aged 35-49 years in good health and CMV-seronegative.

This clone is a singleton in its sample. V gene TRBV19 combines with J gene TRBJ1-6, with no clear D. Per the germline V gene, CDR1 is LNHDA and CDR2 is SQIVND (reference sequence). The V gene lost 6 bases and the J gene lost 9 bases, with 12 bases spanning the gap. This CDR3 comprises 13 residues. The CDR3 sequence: CASRAEKSSPLHF. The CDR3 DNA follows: TGTGCCAGTAGGGCGGAAAAAAGTTCACCCCTCCACTTT.

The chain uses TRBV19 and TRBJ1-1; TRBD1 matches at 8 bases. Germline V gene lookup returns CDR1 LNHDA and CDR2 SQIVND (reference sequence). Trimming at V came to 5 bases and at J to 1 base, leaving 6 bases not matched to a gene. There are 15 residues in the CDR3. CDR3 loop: CASSFVDRGNTEAFF. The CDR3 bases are TGTGCCAGTAGTTTCGTAGACAGGGGGAACACTGAAGCTTTCTTT. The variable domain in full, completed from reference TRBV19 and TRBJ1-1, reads DGGITQSPKYLFRKEGQNVTLSCEQNLNHDAMYWYRQDPGQGLRLIYYSQIVNDFQKGDIAEGYSVSREKKESFPLTVTSAQKNPTAFYLCASSFVDRGNTEAFFGQGTRLTVV.

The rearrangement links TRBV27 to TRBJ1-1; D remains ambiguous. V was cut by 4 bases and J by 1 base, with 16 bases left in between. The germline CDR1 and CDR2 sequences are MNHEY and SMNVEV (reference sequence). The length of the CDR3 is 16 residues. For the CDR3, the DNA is TGTGCCAGCAGTTCCTTACCCGTGGGAGCGAACACTGAAGCTTTCTTT. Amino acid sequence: CASSSLPVGANTEAFF.

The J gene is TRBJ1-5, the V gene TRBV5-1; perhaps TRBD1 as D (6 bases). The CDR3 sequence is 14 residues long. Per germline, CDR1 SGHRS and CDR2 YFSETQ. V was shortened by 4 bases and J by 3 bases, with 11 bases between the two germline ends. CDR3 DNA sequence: TGCGCCAGCAGCCCGACAGGATTCAATCAGCCCCAGCATTTT. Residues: CASSPTGFNQPQHF.

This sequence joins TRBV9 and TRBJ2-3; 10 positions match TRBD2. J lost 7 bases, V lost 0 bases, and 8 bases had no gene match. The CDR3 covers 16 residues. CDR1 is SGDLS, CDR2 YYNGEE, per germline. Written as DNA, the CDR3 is TGTGCCAGCAGCGTAGCAAGCGGGGGGGCCGGAAATACGCAGTATTTT. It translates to CASSVASGGAGNTQYF.

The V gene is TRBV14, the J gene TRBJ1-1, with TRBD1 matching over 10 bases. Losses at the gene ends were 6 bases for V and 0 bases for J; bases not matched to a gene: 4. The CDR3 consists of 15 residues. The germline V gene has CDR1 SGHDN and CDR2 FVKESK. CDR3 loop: CASRWTGGMNTEAFF. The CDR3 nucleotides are TGTGCCAGCAGATGGACAGGGGGGATGAACACTGAAGCTTTCTTT.

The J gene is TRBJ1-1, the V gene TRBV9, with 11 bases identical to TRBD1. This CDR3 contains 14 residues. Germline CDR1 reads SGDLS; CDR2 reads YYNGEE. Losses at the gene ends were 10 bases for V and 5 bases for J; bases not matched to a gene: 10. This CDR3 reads CASSEGQGGTEAFF. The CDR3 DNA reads TGTGCCTCGTCGGAGGGACAGGGGGGAACTGAAGCTTTCTTT.

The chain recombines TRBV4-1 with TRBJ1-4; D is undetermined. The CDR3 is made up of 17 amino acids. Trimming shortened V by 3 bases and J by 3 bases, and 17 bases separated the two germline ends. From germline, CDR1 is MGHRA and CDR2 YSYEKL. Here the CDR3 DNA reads TGCGCCAGCAGCCAGCGTGCCCTGGTTTCCGCTAATGAAAAACTGTTTTTT. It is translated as CASSQRALVSANEKLFF.

The CDR3 is CAISGQGVGYTF. In nucleotides, the CDR3 is TGTGCCATCAGTGGGCAAGGGGTCGGCTACACCTTC. The chain recombines TRBV10-3 with TRBJ1-2, with D possibly being TRBD1 (5 bases). Germline loops: CDR1 ENHRY, CDR2 SYGVKD. Deletions cut 4 bases from V and 8 bases from J, with 11 bases between. This CDR3 has 12 residues.

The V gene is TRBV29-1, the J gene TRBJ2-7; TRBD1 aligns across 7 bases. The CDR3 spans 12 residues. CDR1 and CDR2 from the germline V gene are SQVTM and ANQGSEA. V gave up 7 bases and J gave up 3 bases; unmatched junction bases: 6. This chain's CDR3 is CSAHDRDYEQYF. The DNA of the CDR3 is TGCAGCGCTCACGACAGGGACTACGAGCAGTACTTC.

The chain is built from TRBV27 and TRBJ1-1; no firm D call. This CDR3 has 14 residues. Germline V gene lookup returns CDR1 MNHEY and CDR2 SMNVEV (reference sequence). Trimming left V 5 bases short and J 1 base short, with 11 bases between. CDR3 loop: CASSREISNTEAFF. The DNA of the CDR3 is TGTGCCAGCAGTAGAGAGATCTCGAACACTGAAGCTTTCTTT.

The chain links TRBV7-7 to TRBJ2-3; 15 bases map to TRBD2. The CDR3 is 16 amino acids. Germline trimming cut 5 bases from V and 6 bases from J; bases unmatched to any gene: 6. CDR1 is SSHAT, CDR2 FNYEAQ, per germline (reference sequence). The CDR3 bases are TGTGCCAGCAGCCCCGGACTAGCGGGAGGGTTGGATACGCAGTATTTT. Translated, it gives CASSPGLAGGLDTQYF. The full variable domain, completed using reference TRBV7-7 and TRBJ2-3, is GAGVSQSPRYKVTKRGQDVTLRCDPISSHATLYWYQQALGQGPEFLTYFNYEAQPDKSGLPSDRFSAERPEGSISTLTIQRTEQRDSAMYRCASSPGLAGGLDTQYFGPGTRLTVL.

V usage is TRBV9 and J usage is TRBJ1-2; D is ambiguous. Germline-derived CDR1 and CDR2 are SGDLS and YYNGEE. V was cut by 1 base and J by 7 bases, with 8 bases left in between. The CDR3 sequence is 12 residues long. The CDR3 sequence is CASSVIHAGYTF. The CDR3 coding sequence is TGTGCCAGCAGCGTAATACACGCTGGCTACACCTTC.

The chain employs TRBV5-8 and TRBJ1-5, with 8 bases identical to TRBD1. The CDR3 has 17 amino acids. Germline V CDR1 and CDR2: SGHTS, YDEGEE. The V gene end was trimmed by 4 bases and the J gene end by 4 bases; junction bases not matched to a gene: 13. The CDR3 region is CASSPLRRTGFNQPQHF. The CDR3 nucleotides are TGTGCCAGCAGCCCGCTTAGGAGGACAGGGTTTAATCAGCCCCAGCATTTT.

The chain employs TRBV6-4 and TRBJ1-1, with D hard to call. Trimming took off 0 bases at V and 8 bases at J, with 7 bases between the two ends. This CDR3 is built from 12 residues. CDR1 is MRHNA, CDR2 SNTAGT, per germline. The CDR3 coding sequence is TGTGCCAGCAGTGACTCAGCAGGAGAAGCTTTCTTT. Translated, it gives CASSDSAGEAFF.

As DNA, the CDR3 is TGTGCCAGCACCCACAGGGCTGGGGCCAACGTCCTGACTTTC. Translating it yields CASTHRAGANVLTF. The chain employs TRBV21-1 and TRBJ2-6; no check of the table's D call, TRBD1, against the DNA was made. TRBV21-1 is tagged as a pseudogene. This CDR3 is built from 14 residues.

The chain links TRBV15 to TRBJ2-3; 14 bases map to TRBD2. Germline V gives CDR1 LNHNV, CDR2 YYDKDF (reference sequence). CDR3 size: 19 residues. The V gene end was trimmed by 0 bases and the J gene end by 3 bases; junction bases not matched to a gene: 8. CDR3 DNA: TGTGCCACCAGCAGAGACCGGCCGGGACTAGCGGGAGAAACAGATACGCAGTATTTT. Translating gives CATSRDRPGLAGETDTQYF.

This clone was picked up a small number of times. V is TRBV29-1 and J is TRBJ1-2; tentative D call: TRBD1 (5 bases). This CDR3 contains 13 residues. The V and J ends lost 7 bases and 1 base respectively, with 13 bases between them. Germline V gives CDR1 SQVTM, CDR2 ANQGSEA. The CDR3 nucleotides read TGCAGCGGGTGGGGGGATAGTAACTATGGCTACACCTTC. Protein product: CSGWGDSNYGYTF.

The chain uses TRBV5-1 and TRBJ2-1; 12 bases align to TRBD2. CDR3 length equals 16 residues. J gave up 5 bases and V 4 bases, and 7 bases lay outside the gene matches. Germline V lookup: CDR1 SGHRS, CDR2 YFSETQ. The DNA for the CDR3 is TGCGCCAGCAGCCCAATCCTAGCGGGGGGGAACAATGAGCAGTTCTTC. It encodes CASSPILAGGNNEQFF.

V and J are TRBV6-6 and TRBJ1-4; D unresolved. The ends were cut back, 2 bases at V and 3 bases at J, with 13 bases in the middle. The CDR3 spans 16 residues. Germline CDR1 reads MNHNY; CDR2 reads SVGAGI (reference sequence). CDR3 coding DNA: TGTGCCAGCAGTTACGGGTACCCGGGGTCTAATGAAAAACTGTTTTTT. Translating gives CASSYGYPGSNEKLFF.

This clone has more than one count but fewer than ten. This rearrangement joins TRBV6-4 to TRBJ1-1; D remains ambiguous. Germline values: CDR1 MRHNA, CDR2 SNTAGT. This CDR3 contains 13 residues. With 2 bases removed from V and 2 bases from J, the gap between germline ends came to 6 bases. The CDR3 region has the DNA TGTGCCAGCAGTGACGGAGTCAACACTGAAGCTTTCTTT. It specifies CASSDGVNTEAFF.

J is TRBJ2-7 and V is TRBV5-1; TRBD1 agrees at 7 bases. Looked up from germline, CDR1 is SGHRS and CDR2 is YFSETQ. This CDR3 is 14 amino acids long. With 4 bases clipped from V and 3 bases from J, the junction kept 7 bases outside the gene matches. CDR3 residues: CASSPGQDDYEQYF. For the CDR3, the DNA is TGCGCCAGCAGCCCCGGACAGGATGACTACGAGCAGTACTTC.

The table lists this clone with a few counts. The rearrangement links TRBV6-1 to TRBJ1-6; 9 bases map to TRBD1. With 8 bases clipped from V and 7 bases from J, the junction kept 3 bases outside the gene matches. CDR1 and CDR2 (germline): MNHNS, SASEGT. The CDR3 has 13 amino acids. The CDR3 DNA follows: TGTGCCAGCGAGGACAGGGGAAATTCACCCCTCCACTTT. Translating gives CASEDRGNSPLHF.

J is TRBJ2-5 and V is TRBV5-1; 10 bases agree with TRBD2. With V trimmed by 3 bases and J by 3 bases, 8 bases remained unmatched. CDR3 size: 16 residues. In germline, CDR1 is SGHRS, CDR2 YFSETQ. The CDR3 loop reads CASSSLAGMVKETQYF. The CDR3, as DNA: TGCGCCAGCAGCTCACTAGCGGGGATGGTGAAAGAGACCCAGTACTTC.